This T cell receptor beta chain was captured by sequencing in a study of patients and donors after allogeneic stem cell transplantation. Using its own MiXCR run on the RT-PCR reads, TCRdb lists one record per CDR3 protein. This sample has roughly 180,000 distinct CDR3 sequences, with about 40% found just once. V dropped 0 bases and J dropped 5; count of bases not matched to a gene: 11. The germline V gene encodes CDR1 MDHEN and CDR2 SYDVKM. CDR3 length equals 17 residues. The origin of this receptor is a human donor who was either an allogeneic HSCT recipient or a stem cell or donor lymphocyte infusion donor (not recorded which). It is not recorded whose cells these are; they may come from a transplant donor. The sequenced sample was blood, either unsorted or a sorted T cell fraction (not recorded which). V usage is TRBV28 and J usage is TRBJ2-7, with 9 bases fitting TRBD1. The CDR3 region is CASSLWGDRDRVHEQYF. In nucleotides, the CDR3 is TGTGCCAGCAGTTTATGGGGAGACCGGGACAGGGTGCACGAGCAGTACTTC. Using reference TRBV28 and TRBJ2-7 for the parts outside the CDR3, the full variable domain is DVKVTQSSRYLVKRTGEKVFLECVQDMDHENMFWYRQDPGLGLRLIYFSYDVKMKEKGDIPEGYSVSREKKERFSLILESASTNQTSMYLCASSLWGDRDRVHEQYFGPGTRLTVT.